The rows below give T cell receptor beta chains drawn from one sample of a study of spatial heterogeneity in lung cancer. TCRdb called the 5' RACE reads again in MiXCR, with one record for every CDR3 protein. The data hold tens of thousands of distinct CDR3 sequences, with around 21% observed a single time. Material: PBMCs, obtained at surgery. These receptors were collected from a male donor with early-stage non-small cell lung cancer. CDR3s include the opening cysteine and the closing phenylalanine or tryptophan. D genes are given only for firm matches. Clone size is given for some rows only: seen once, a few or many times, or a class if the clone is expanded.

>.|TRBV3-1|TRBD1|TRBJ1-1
CASSPDRGYNTEAFF
TGTGCCAGCAGCCCGGACAGGGGCTACAACACTGAAGCTTTCTTT
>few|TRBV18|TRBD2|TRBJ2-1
CASSPETSGDNEQFF
TGTGCCAGCTCACCTGAGACTAGCGGTGACAATGAGCAGTTCTTC
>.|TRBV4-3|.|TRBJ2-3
CASSQDGISADTQYF
TGCGCCAGCAGCCAAGATGGGATTAGCGCAGATACGCAGTATTTT
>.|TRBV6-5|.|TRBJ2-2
CASSYLPTPNTGELFF
TGTGCCAGCAGTTACTTGCCAACCCCGAACACCGGGGAGCTGTTTTTT
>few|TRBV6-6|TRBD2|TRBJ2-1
CASSPAITGTSGKAAYNEQFF
TGTGCCAGCAGTCCTGCTATAACCGGGACTAGCGGGAAAGCGGCCTACAATGAGCAGTTCTTC
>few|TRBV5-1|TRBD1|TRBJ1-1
CASSLAQGDGTEAFF
TGCGCCAGCAGCTTGGCGCAGGGGGATGGCACTGAAGCTTTCTTT
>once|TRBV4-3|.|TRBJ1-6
CASSQDLVGSGSAAPLHF
TGCGCCAGCAGCCAAGATTTGGTGGGGTCAGGGTCCGCGGCACCCCTCCACTTT
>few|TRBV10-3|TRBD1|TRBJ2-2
CAISGGTGSNTGELFF
TGTGCCATCAGTGGGGGGACAGGTTCGAACACCGGGGAGCTGTTTTTT
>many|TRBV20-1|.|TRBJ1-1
CSASPSDTNTEAFF
TGCAGTGCTTCCCCCTCCGACACCAACACTGAAGCTTTCTTT
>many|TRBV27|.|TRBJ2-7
CASSSSDRLWEQYF
TGTGCCAGCAGTTCATCCGACAGGTTATGGGAGCAGTACTTC
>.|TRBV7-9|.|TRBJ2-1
CASSPPRREQFF
TGTGCCAGCAGCCCTCCTAGGCGTGAGCAGTTCTTC
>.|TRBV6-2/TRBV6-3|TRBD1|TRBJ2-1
CASSYSKTGVNEQFF
TGTGCCAGCAGTTACTCGAAGACAGGGGTCAATGAGCAGTTCTTC
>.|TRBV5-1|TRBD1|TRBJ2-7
CASSLGGQGIAEQYF
TGCGCCAGCAGCTTGGGGGGACAGGGGATTGCCGAGCAGTACTTC
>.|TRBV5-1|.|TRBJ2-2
CASSFQGNTGELFF
TGCGCCAGCAGCTTTCAGGGGAACACCGGGGAGCTGTTTTTT
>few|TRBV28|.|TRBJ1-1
CASSPYPITEAFF
TGTGCCAGCAGTCCATACCCGATCACTGAAGCTTTCTTT
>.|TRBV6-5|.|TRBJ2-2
CASSYSKQVNTGELFF
TGTGCCAGCAGTTACTCGAAACAGGTTAACACCGGGGAGCTGTTTTTT
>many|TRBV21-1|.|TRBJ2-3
CASSRYGLAETTDTQYF
TGTGCCAGCAGCCGATATGGACTAGCGGAAACCACAGATACGCAGTATTTT
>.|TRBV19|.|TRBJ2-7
CASSIRRSSEQYF
TGTGCCAGTAGTATAAGGCGTTCCTCCGAGCAGTACTTC
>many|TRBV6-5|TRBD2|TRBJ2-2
CASSSSTSSANTGELFF
TGTGCCAGCAGTTCCTCGACTAGCAGTGCGAACACCGGGGAGCTGTTTTTT
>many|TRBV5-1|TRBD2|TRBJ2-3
CASRFGLASDTQYF
TGCGCCAGCAGATTCGGACTAGCGTCGGATACGCAGTATTTT
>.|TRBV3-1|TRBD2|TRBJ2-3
CASSPPWGGPGTDTQYF
TGTGCCAGCAGCCCACCTTGGGGAGGGCCCGGCACAGATACGCAGTATTTT
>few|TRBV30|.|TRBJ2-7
CAWSSGGQVNEQYF
TGTGCCTGGAGTAGTGGAGGACAAGTCAACGAGCAGTACTTC
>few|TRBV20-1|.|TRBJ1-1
CSAREAVMNTEAFF
TGCAGTGCTAGAGAGGCAGTAATGAACACTGAAGCTTTCTTT
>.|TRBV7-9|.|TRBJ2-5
CASSSMGPRGETQYF
TGTGCCAGCAGCTCCATGGGTCCCCGGGGGGAGACCCAGTACTTC
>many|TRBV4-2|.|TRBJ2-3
CASSRGVTDTQYF
TGTGCCAGCAGTAGAGGGGTCACAGATACGCAGTATTTT
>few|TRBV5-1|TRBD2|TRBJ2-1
CASSQGLAGGPGSVQFF
TGCGCCAGCAGCCAGGGACTAGCGGGCGGGCCGGGAAGTGTGCAGTTCTTC
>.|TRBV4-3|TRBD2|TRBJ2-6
CASSPEGGLGANVLTF
TGCGCCAGCAGCCCCGAGGGAGGGCTTGGGGCCAACGTCCTGACTTTC
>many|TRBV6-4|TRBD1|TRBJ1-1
CASSDSDRDSEYTEAFF
TGTGCCAGCAGTGACTCAGACAGGGACAGCGAGTACACTGAAGCTTTCTTT
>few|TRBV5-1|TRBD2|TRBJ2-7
CASSFSGVPPYEQYF
TGCGCCAGCAGCTTTAGCGGGGTTCCCCCTTACGAGCAGTACTTC
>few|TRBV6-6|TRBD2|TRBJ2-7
CASGLGGKNEQYF
TGTGCCAGCGGCCTCGGGGGGAAGAACGAGCAGTACTTC
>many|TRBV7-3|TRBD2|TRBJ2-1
CASSISGASYNEQFF
TGTGCCAGCAGCATCAGCGGGGCTTCCTACAATGAGCAGTTCTTC
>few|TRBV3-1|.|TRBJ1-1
CASSQDGSRNTEAFF
TGTGCCAGCAGCCAAGATGGGTCCAGGAACACTGAAGCTTTCTTT
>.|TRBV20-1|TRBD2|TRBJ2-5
CSASPSGGPQETQYF
TGCAGTGCTAGCCCCAGCGGGGGACCTCAAGAGACCCAGTACTTC
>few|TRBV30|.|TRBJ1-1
CAWSVRGSDTEAFF
TGTGCCTGGAGTGTAAGAGGGTCGGACACTGAAGCTTTCTTT
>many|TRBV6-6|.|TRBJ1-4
CASSYSAEGEKLFF
TGTGCCAGCAGTTACTCCGCGGAGGGAGAAAAACTGTTTTTT
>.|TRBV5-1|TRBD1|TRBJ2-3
CASSSGDRSTDTQYF
TGCGCCAGCAGCTCAGGGGACAGGAGCACAGATACGCAGTATTTT
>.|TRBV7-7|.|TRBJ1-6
CASSLELGSPLHF
TGTGCCAGCAGCTTAGAGCTGGGCTCACCCCTCCACTTT
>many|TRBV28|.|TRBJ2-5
CASSFGWETQYF
TGTGCCAGCAGTTTTGGCTGGGAGACCCAGTACTTC
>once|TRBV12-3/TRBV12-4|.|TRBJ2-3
CASSVEADTQYF
TGTGCCAGCAGTGTGGAGGCAGATACGCAGTATTTT
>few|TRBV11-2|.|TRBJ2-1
CASNSLSNEQFF
TGTGCCAGCAACTCCCTTTCGAATGAGCAGTTCTTC